This T cell receptor beta chain appears in the sequencing data of a study of shared clonotypes between healthy human individuals. The assay was immunoSEQ multiplex PCR, and TCRdb's table has in-frame clones only and misses some. The table records 2,500,000 or so clones, 85% to 95% of them present only once. The CDR3 totals 14 residues. In germline, CDR1 is SGHRS, CDR2 YFSETQ. The J segment lost 6 bases and the V segment lost 4 bases, leaving 7 bases of the junction unmatched. The specimen was naive CD4+ T cells sorted from blood. Stated subset: CD45RA+ positively selected. The chain carries TRBV5-1 and TRBJ1-2; 9 nucleotides agree with TRBD1. The receptor's source is a young man in good health. DNA of the CDR3: TGCGCCAGCAGCCAGGGACAGGGAGGGGATGGCTACACCTTC. This codes for CASSQGQGGDGYTF. Filled out from reference TRBV5-1 and TRBJ1-2, the complete variable domain reads KAGVTQTPRYLIKTRGQQVTLSCSPISGHRSVSWYQQTPGQGLQFLFEYFSETQRNKGNFPGRFSGRQFSNSRSEMNVSTLELGDSALYLCASSQGQGGDGYTFGSGTRLTVV.